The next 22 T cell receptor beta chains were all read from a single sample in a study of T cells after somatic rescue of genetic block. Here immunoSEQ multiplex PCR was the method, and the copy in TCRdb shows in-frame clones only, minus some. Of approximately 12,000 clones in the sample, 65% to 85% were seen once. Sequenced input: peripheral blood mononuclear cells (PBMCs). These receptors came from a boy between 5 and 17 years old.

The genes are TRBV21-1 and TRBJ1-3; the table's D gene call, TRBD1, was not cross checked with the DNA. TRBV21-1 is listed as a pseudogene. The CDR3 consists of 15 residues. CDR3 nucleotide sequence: TGTGCCAGCAGCAAAGGGGGCTTCTCTGGAAACACCATATATTTT. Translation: CASSKGGFSGNTIYF.

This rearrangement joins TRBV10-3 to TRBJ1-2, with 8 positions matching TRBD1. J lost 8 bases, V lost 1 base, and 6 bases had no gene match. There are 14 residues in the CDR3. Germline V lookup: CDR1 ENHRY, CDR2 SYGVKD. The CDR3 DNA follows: TGTGCCATCAGTGAGTTCGGACAGGGAGAGGGCTACACCTTC. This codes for CAISEFGQGEGYTF.

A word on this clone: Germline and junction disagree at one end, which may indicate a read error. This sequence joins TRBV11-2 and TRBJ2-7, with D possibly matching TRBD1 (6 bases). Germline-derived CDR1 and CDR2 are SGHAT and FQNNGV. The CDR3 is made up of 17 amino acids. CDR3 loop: CASSHIRITGYSHEQYF. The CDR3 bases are TGTGCCAGCAGCCACATTAGGATTACAGGGTACTCCCACGAGCAGTACTTC.

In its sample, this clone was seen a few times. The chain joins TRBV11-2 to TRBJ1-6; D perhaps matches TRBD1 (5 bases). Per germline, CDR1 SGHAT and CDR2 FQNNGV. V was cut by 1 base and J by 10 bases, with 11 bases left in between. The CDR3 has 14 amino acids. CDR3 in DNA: TGTGCCAGCAGCTTAGTGGCCAGGGTCTCACCCCTCCACTTT. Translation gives CASSLVARVSPLHF.

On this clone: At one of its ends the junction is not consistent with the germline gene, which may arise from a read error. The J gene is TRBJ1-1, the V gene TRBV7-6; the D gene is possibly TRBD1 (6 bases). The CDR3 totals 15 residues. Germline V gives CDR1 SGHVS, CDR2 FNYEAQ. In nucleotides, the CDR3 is TGTGCCAGCAGCCTAGGGAGGGACATGAACACTAAAGCTTTCTTT. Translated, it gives CASSLGRDMNTKAFF.

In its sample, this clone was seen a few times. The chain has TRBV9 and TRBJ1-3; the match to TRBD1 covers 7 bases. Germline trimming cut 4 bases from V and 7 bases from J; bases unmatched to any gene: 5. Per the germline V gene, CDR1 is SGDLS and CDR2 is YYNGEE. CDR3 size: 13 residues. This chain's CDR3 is CASSTLTGNTIYF. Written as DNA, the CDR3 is TGTGCCAGCAGCACTCTGACAGGGAACACCATATATTTT.

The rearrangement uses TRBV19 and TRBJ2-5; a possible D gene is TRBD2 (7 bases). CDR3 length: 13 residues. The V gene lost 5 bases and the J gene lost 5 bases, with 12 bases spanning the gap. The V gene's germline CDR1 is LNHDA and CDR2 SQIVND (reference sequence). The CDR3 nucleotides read TGTGCCAGTAGTCGGGGGAGGGGGGAGACCCAGTACTTC. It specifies CASSRGRGETQYF.

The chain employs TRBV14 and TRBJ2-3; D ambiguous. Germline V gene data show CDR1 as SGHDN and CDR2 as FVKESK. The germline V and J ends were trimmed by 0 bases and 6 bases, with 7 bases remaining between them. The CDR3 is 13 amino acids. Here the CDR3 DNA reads TGTGCCAGCAGCCAAGAGGGCTGGGATACGCAGTATTTT. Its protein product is CASSQEGWDTQYF.

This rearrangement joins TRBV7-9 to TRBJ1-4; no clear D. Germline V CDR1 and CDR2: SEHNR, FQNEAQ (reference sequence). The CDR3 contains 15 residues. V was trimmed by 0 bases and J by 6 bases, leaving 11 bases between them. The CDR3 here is CASSLAGERDEKLFF. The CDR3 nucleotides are TGTGCCAGCAGCTTAGCCGGGGAAAGGGATGAAAAACTGTTTTTT.

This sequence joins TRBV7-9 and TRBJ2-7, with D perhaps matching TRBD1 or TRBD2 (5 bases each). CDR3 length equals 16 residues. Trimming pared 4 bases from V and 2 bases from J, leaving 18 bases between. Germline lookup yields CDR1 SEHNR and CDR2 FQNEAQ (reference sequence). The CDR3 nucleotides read TGTGCCAGCAGCTCCGACAGAGGGGAGAGTCCCTACGAGCAGTACTTC. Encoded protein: CASSSDRGESPYEQYF.

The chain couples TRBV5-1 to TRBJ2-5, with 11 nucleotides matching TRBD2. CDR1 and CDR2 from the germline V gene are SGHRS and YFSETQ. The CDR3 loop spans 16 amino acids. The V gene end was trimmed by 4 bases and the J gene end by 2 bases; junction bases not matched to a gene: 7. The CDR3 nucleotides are TGCGCCAGCAGCCCTGGACTAGCGGGCTTTCAAGAGACCCAGTACTTC. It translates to CASSPGLAGFQETQYF.

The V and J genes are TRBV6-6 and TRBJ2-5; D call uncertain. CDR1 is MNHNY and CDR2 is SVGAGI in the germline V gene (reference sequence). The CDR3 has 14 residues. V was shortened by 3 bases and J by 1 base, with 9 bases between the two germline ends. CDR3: CASSYVGSQETQYF. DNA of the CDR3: TGTGCCAGCAGTTATGTGGGGTCCCAAGAGACCCAGTACTTC.

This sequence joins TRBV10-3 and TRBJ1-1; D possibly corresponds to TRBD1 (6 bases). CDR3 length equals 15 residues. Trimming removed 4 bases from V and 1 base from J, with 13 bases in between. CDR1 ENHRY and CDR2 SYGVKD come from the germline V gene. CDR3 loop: CAISAAGHPNTEAFF. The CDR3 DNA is TGTGCCATCAGTGCGGCGGGACACCCGAACACTGAAGCTTTCTTT.

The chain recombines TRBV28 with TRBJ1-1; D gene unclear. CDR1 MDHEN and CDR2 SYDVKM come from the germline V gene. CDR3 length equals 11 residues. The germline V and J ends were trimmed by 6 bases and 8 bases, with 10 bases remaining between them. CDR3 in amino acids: CASRTQIEAFF. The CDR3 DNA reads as TGTGCCAGCAGGACACAGATCGAAGCTTTCTTT.

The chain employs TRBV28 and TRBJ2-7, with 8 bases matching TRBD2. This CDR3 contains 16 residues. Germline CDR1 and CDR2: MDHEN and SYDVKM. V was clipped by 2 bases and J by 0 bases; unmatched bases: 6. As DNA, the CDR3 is TGTGCCAGCAGTTTAATGACGGGGGGGGTCTCCTACGAGCAGTACTTC. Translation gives CASSLMTGGVSYEQYF.

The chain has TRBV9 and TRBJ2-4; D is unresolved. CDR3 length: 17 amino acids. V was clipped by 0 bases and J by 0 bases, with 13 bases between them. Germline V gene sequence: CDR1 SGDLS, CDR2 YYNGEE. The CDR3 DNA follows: TGTGCCAGCAGCGTAGGAGGCGGTACACTAGCCAAAAACATTCAGTACTTC. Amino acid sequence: CASSVGGGTLAKNIQYF.

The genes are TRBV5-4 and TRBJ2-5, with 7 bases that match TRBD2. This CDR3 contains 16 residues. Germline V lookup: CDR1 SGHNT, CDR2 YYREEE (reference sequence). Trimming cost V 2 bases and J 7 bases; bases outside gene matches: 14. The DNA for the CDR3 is TGTGCCAGCAGCTTTCTAGCGGACCTACCCAGAGGGACCCAGTACTTC. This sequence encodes CASSFLADLPRGTQYF. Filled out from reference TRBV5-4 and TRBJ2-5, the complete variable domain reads ETGVTQSPTHLIKTRGQQVTLRCSSQSGHNTVSWYQQALGQGPQFIFQYYREEENGRGNFPPRFSGLQFPNYSSELNVNALELDDSALYLCASSFLADLPRGTQYFGPGTRLLVL.

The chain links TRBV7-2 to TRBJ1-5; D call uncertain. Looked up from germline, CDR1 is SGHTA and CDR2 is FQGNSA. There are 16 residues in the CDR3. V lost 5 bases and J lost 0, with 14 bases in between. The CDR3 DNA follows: TGTGCCAGCAGCACCCACAGCTCTGTTAGCAATCAGCCCCAGCATTTT. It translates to CASSTHSSVSNQPQHF. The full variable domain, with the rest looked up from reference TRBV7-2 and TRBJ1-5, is GAGVSQSPSNKVTEKGKDVELRCDPISGHTALYWYRQSLGQGLEFLIYFQGNSAPDKSGLPSDRFSAERTGGSVSTLTIQRTQQEDSAVYLCASSTHSSVSNQPQHFGDGTRLSIL.

The CDR3 DNA reads as TGTGCCAGCTCACCACCGATGCCCACCTCCTACGAGCAGTACTTC. This encodes CASSPPMPTSYEQYF. The chain combines TRBV18 with TRBJ2-7; D remains ambiguous. Trimming removed 0 bases from V and 0 bases from J, with 9 bases in between. The CDR3 covers 15 residues. Germline V gives CDR1 KGHSH, CDR2 LQKENI.

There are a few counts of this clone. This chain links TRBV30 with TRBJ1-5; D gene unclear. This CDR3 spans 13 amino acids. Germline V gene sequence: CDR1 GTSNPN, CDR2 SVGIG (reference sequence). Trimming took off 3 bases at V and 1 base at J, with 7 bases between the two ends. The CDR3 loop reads CAWSFRSNQPQHF. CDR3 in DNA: TGTGCCTGGAGCTTCCGGAGCAATCAGCCCCAGCATTTT.

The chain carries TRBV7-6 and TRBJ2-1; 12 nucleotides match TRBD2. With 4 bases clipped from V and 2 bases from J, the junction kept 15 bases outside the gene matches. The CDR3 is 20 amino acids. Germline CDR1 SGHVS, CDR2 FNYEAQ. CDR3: CASSSLLAGGSPGTYNEQFF. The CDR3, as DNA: TGTGCCAGCAGCTCATTACTAGCGGGGGGTTCCCCAGGGACCTACAATGAGCAGTTCTTC. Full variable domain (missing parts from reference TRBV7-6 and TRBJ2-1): GAGVSQSPRYKVTKRGQDVALRCDPISGHVSLYWYRQALGQGPEFLTYFNYEAQQDKSGLPNDRFSAERPEGSISTLTIQRTEQRDSAMYRCASSSLLAGGSPGTYNEQFFGPGTRLTVL.

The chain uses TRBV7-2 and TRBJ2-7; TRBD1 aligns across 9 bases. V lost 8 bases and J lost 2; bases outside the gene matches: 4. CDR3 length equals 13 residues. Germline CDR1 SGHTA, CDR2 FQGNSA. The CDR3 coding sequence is TGTGCCAGCTCCCGGGACAGGGCCTACGAGCAGTACTTC. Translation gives CASSRDRAYEQYF.